This T cell receptor (beta chain) appears in the sequencing data of a study of T cells after yellow fever vaccination. Study-level points and caveats: Compared with primary, the secondary response was weaker and peaked at day 5, not 15. Some clonotypes, a small share, were shared between CD4 and CD8 compartments. The booster response re-showed most primary clones: approximately 95% CD4, around 87% CD8.

TCRdb passed the 5' RACE reads through MiXCR, listing each CDR3 protein once. The sample holds 350,000 to 450,000 distinct CDR3 sequences, about 19% seen once. Notes on this clonotype: Its antigen is undetermined.

Germline V gene data show CDR1 as MNHEY and CDR2 as SVGAGI. Trimming at V came to 2 bases and at J to 5 bases, leaving 4 bases not matched to a gene. The length of the CDR3 is 15 residues. The sequences come from PBMCs, collected before the yellow fever booster vaccination. The TCR was taken from a man younger than 30 who received the YFV17D yellow fever vaccine. The J gene is TRBJ2-3, the V gene TRBV6-5; the match to TRBD2 covers 10 bases. The CDR3: CASSYIAGGRDTQYF. CDR3 in DNA: TGTGCCAGCAGTTACATAGCGGGGGGCCGAGATACGCAGTATTTT.